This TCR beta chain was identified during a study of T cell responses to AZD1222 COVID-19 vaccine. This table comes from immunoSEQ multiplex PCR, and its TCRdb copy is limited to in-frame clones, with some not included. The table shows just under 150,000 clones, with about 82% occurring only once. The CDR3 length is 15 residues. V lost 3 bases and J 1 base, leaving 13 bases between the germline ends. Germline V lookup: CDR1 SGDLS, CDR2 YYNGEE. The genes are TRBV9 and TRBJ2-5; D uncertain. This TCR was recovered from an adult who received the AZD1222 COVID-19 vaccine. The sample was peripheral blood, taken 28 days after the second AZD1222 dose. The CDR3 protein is CASSASSFPQETQYF. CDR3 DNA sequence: TGTGCCAGCAGCGCCTCCTCATTCCCCCAAGAGACCCAGTACTTC.